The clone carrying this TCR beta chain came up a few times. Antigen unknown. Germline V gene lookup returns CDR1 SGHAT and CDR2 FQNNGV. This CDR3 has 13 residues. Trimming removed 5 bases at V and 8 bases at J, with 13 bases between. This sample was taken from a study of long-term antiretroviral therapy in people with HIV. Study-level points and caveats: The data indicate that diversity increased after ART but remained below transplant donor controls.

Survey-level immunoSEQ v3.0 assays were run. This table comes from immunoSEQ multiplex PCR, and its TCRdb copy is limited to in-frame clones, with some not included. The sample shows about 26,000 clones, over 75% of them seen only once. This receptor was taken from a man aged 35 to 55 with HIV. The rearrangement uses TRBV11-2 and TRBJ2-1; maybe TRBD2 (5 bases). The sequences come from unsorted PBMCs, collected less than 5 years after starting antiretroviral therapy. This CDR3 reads CASSAWTADEQFF. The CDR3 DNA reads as TGTGCCAGCAGCGCCTGGACTGCCGATGAGCAGTTCTTC.